The 11 T cell receptor beta chains reported below all come from one sample, sequenced in a study of T-cell reconstitution after alpha-beta-depleted transplantation in children (dated by TCRdb to about 2016). The sample's treatment or condition, from its label and the paper: allogeneic hematopoietic cell transplantation with graft depleted of TCRalphabeta T cells and CD19 B cells. The library relied on PCR. Instrument on record: Illumina HiSeq 2500. Molecular barcoding was employed in the preparation of TCR libraries, with unique molecular identifiers being used to normalize TCRbeta repertoire quantification. TCRdb passed the public sequencing reads through fastp at Q25 and MiXCR, retaining productive beta sequences. Entries are consolidated by CDR3 protein sequence, retaining the most common genes and DNA. The sample profile shows 700,000 to 950,000 distinct CDR3 sequences; 15% to 20% of them were found once. Roughly 5% of the sample is taken by the ten largest.

This material consisted of PBMCs, mostly from graft donor cells, taken 360 days after TCRalphabeta/CD19-depleted stem cell transplant. Source of these receptors: a male patient younger than 18 who had a stem cell transplant for acute lymphoblastic leukemia, so the T cells may come from the graft donor.

This clonotype was seen repeatedly, ten times or more. J is TRBJ1-2 and V is TRBV29-1, with D tentatively TRBD1 (5 bases). V lost 6 bases, J lost 4 bases, and 15 bases lay in between. This CDR3 comprises 13 residues. CDR1 and CDR2 (germline): SQVTM, ANQGSEA. The CDR3 nucleotides are TGCAGCGTCGCCCAGGGAGTGGTCTATGGCTACACCTTC. This codes for CSVAQGVVYGYTF.

This clonotype showed up just a few times. The genes are TRBV20-1 and TRBJ2-3, with 9 nucleotides matching TRBD2. Germline assignment: CDR1 DFQATT and CDR2 SNEGSKA (reference sequence). The CDR3 totals 13 residues. J gave up 3 bases and V 5 bases, and 3 bases lay outside the gene matches. Written as DNA, the CDR3 is TGCAGTGCTCTAGCGGGATCAACAGATACGCAGTATTTT. Protein: CSALAGSTDTQYF.

This clonotype was picked up a small number of times. The V and J genes are TRBV27 and TRBJ2-1; no clear D. Trimming stripped 8 bases from V and 4 bases from J, with 15 bases between. Looked up from germline, CDR1 is MNHEY and CDR2 is SMNVEV (reference sequence). The CDR3 loop spans 14 amino acids. CDR3 in amino acids: CASADPMGYNEQFF. The CDR3 region has the DNA TGTGCCAGCGCGGACCCGATGGGTTACAATGAGCAGTTCTTC.

In its sample, this clonotype was seen a few times. V and J are TRBV5-1 and TRBJ1-5, with D possibly TRBD1 on 5 matching bases. Germline CDR1 SGHRS, CDR2 YFSETQ. The V gene lost 6 bases and the J gene lost 7 bases, with 17 bases spanning the gap. This CDR3 is 14 amino acids long. This CDR3 is CASTRGGGEQPQHF. The CDR3 nucleotides read TGCGCCAGCACCCGTGGGGGAGGAGAACAGCCCCAGCATTTT. Based on the CDR3 plus reference TRBV5-1 and TRBJ1-5, the full variable domain is KAGVTQTPRYLIKTRGQQVTLSCSPISGHRSVSWYQQTPGQGLQFLFEYFSETQRNKGNFPGRFSGRQFSNSRSEMNVSTLELGDSALYLCASTRGGGEQPQHFGDGTRLSIL.

This clonotype was detected ten times or more. The V call is TRBV20-1, the J call TRBJ2-2, with TRBD2 matching over 9 bases. Unmatched junction bases numbered 13, after V lost 0 bases and J lost 5 bases. CDR3 size: 18 residues. Germline V lookup: CDR1 DFQATT, CDR2 SNEGSKA (reference sequence). The CDR3: CSARERQAGGRWTGELFF. The CDR3 bases are TGCAGTGCTAGAGAGAGGCAGGCGGGAGGGCGGTGGACCGGGGAGCTGTTTTTT.

This clonotype was observed a handful of times. V usage is TRBV7-6 and J usage is TRBJ1-1; D perhaps matches TRBD1 (6 bases). Trimming removed 1 base at V and 4 bases at J, with 13 bases between. The CDR3 is made up of 15 amino acids. Germline V gene sequence: CDR1 SGHVS, CDR2 FNYEAQ. CDR3 nucleotide sequence: TGTGCCAGCAGCTTAGTAGGGGGGGGTCCCACTGAAGCTTTCTTT. It codes for CASSLVGGGPTEAFF.

The chain uses TRBV24-1 and TRBJ2-5; TRBD1 matches 9 bases. Germline trimming cut 5 bases from V and 5 bases from J; bases unmatched to any gene: 5. In germline, CDR1 is KGHDR, CDR2 SFDVKD. This CDR3 is 14 amino acids long. CDR3 amino acids: CATSAQGAWETQYF. CDR3 coding DNA: TGTGCCACCAGTGCACAGGGGGCGTGGGAGACCCAGTACTTC.

The chain combines TRBV12-3 or TRBV12-4 with TRBJ2-7; a weak D match, TRBD1 (6 bases). This CDR3 is built from 14 residues. Between the trimmed V and J ends, which lost 3 bases and 3 bases, there was a span of 12 bases. The CDR3 loop reads CASSFTGPDYEQYF. CDR3 DNA: TGTGCCAGCAGTTTCACAGGGCCGGACTACGAGCAGTACTTC.

This chain joins TRBV6-1 and TRBJ2-1; 10 bases match TRBD2. V shed 8 bases and J 0 bases; nucleotides not matched to a gene: 7. This CDR3 has 16 residues. The germline CDR1 and CDR2 sequences are MNHNS and SASEGT. Here the CDR3 reads CASGSSGSASYNEQFF. For the CDR3, the DNA is TGTGCCAGCGGGTCTAGCGGGAGTGCCTCCTACAATGAGCAGTTCTTC.

This clonotype was detected a few times. The chain joins TRBV11-1 to TRBJ2-1; D may be TRBD1 (6 bases). This CDR3 is 19 amino acids long. V was pared by 6 bases and J by 0 bases, with 24 bases between. Germline loops: CDR1 SGHAT, CDR2 FQDESV (reference sequence). The CDR3 sequence is CASSLKQGGLRSSYNEQFF. The CDR3 coding sequence is TGTGCCAGCAGTCTTAAACAGGGTGGACTGAGGAGCTCCTACAATGAGCAGTTCTTC.

V is TRBV5-1 and J is TRBJ2-3; TRBD2 might be the D (5 bases). CDR3 size: 16 residues. With 1 base removed from V and 2 bases from J, the gap between germline ends came to 14 bases. Germline V CDR1 and CDR2: SGHRS, YFSETQ. The CDR3 DNA is TGCGCCAGCAGCTTGTCGGGATCTCTCACCACAGATACGCAGTATTTT. The encoded protein is CASSLSGSLTTDTQYF.